What follows describes a single TCR beta chain. Here immunoSEQ multiplex PCR was the method, and the copy in TCRdb shows in-frame clones only, minus some. Among 15,000 to 20,000 clones listed, 50% to 65% were seen once. This specimen comes from a study of sequential checkpoint blockade in melanoma. Turning to the study itself: Arm A got nivolumab then ipilimumab; arm B the reverse, 1:1. After both sequences, patients received maintenance nivolumab.

CDR1 is MNHEY and CDR2 is SMNVEV in the germline V gene (reference sequence). The CDR3 runs to 13 residues. V gave up 6 bases and J gave up 1 base, with 9 bases separating them. The treatment is: randomized to nivolumab then ipilimumab (arm A) or the reverse (arm B). None of the patients previously received DNA-damaging chemotherapy. PBMC sorting kept live CD3+CD8+ cells without CD19 or CD56. The chain has TRBV27 and TRBJ1-1, with no clear D. The sequence came from a human donor with melanoma. Sequences were derived from CD8+ T cells sorted from blood (inferred from file names), sampled from a patient given nivolumab and ipilimumab in sequence. The CDR3 DNA reads TGTGCCAGCAGCCCGGAGACGAACACTGAAGCTTTCTTT. It specifies CASSPETNTEAFF.